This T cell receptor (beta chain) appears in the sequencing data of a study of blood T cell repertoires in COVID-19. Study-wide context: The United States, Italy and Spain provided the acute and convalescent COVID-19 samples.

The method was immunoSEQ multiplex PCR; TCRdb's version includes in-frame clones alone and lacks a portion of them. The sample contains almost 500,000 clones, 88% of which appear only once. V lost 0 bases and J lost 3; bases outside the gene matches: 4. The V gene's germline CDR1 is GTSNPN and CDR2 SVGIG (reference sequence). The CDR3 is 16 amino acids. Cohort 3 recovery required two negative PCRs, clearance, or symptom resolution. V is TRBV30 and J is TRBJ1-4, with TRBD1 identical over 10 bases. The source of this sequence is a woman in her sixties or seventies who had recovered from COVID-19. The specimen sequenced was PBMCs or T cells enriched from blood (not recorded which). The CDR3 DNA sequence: TGTGCCTGGAGTGTTAGGACAGGGGGACCTAATGAAAAACTGTTTTTT. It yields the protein CAWSVRTGGPNEKLFF.